The 25 T cell receptor beta chains listed next were all sequenced from one sample in a study of cytomegalovirus exposure and HLA in healthy donors. PCR involved 60 Vbeta and 13 Jbeta primers. Sequencing was performed with immunoSEQ multiplex PCR; in TCRdb, only in-frame clones are kept and a portion is missing. The sample carries over 85,000 clones, 69% recorded once. The sample taken for sequencing was PBMCs. Receptors were obtained from a female donor in good health and CMV-seronegative.

This rearrangement joins TRBV6-5 to TRBJ2-7; TRBD2 agrees at 13 bases. The germline CDR1 and CDR2 sequences are MNHEY and SVGAGI. The CDR3 spans 15 residues. V trimming: 6 bases; J trimming: 2 bases; junction bases outside the gene matches: 4. In nucleotides, the CDR3 is TGTGCCAGCAGACTCGGGACTAGCGGGACCTACGAGCAGTACTTC. Its protein is CASRLGTSGTYEQYF.

DNA for the CDR3: TGTGCCAGCAGCCTTAACAGGGGGAACACTGAAGCTTTCTTT. It translates to CASSLNRGNTEAFF. The rearrangement uses TRBV7-2 and TRBJ1-1; 7 bases fit TRBD1. Germline assignment: CDR1 SGHTA and CDR2 FQGNSA. V shed 5 bases and J 1 base; nucleotides not matched to a gene: 4. CDR3 size: 14 residues.

V is TRBV15 and J is TRBJ2-5, with a weak D call TRBD2 (7 bases). CDR1 is LNHNV, CDR2 YYDKDF, per germline (reference sequence). CDR3 length: 17 amino acids. The germline V and J ends were trimmed by 1 base and 5 bases, with 20 bases remaining between them. The CDR3 bases are TGTGCCACCAGCAGAGGGAGGGGGGAGGGAGTTTGGGAGACCCAGTACTTC. It translates to CATSRGRGEGVWETQYF.

J is TRBJ1-6 and V is TRBV6-5; perhaps TRBD1 as D (5 bases). Trimming left V 1 base short and J 16 bases short, with 11 bases between. Germline-derived CDR1 and CDR2 are MNHEY and SVGAGI. There are 12 residues in the CDR3. CDR3 sequence reads: CASSYFGGELHF. The CDR3 region has the DNA TGTGCCAGCAGTTACTTCGGGGGGGAACTCCACTTT.

CDR3 loop: CAISERTGTGGMANQPQHF. Here the CDR3 DNA reads TGTGCCATCAGTGAAAGGACAGGGACTGGCGGAATGGCCAATCAGCCCCAGCATTTT. The chain is built from TRBV10-3 and TRBJ1-5, with TRBD1 matching 8 bases. J gave up 3 bases and V 3 bases, and 16 bases lay outside the gene matches. The CDR3 length is 19 residues. Germline V lookup: CDR1 ENHRY, CDR2 SYGVKD.

This sequence joins TRBV5-1 and TRBJ2-1; 11 bases line up with TRBD2. Germline V gene sequence: CDR1 SGHRS, CDR2 YFSETQ. The CDR3 sequence is 16 residues long. V lost 0 bases to trimming and J lost 7 bases; unmatched junction nucleotides: 6. Written as DNA, the CDR3 is TGCGCCAGCAGCTTGGCGGGACTAGCGGTAGGTAATGAGCAGTTCTTC. It specifies CASSLAGLAVGNEQFF.

The chain carries TRBV10-1 and TRBJ1-1; TRBD1 matches at 8 bases. CDR1 WNHNN and CDR2 SYGVQD come from the germline V gene (reference sequence). This CDR3 has 14 residues. The V segment lost 5 bases and the J segment 6 bases; nucleotides outside the gene matches: 8. In nucleotides, the CDR3 is TGCGCCAGCAGTAAAGGACAGGGTAGCGCTGAAGCTTTCTTT. Protein product: CASSKGQGSAEAFF.

The chain combines TRBV7-3 with TRBJ2-3; TRBD2 might be the D (6 bases). Germline V lookup: CDR1 SGHTA, CDR2 FQGTGA. This CDR3 spans 17 amino acids. Trimming shortened V by 1 base and J by 3 bases, and 17 bases separated the two germline ends. CDR3 sequence: CASSLMQGGGRTDTQYF. DNA for the CDR3: TGTGCCAGCAGCTTAATGCAGGGAGGCGGTAGAACAGATACGCAGTATTTT.

This clone appeared a few times. The V call is TRBV6-1, the J call TRBJ2-1, with 11 bases aligning to TRBD2. The germline gives CDR1 MNHNS, CDR2 SASEGT. With 2 bases clipped from V and 3 bases from J, the junction kept 6 bases outside the gene matches. This CDR3 contains 17 residues. CDR3 residues: CASSEFWLAGGYNEQFF. The CDR3 bases are TGTGCCAGCAGTGAATTTTGGCTAGCGGGAGGCTACAATGAGCAGTTCTTC.

V gene TRBV2 combines with J gene TRBJ2-2, with 7 bases fitting TRBD1. The CDR3 runs 18 residues. The V gene's germline CDR1 is SNHLY and CDR2 FYNNEI. Trimming took 0 bases from V and 3 from J; bases not matched to a gene: 10. CDR3: CASSEARKRGTDTGELFF. CDR3 nucleotides: TGTGCCAGCAGTGAAGCTCGGAAGCGTGGGACAGACACCGGGGAGCTGTTTTTT.

The chain couples TRBV19 to TRBJ2-7; 8 positions match TRBD1. Looked up from germline, CDR1 is LNHDA and CDR2 is SQIVND (reference sequence). V shed 3 bases, J shed 4 bases, and the junction held 5 bases outside the gene matches. This CDR3 has 14 residues. The CDR3 bases are TGTGCCAGTAGTATGCTCCAGGGGGCATACGAGCAGTACTTC. As protein: CASSMLQGAYEQYF.

This clone was observed a handful of times. The genes are TRBV15 and TRBJ2-3; the D is unclear. The length of the CDR3 is 13 residues. Germline V gene sequence: CDR1 LNHNV, CDR2 YYDKDF (reference sequence). Trimming removed 5 bases at V and 4 bases at J, with 10 bases between. CDR3 in DNA: TGTGCCACCAGCTTACATCCCTCAGATACGCAGTATTTT. It is translated as CATSLHPSDTQYF.

The chain uses TRBV6-5 and TRBJ2-1, with a possible D match to TRBD1 (6 bases). CDR1 and CDR2 from the germline V gene are MNHEY and SVGAGI. Trimming took off 6 bases at V and 5 bases at J, with 11 bases between the two ends. CDR3 length: 13 residues. CDR3 DNA: TGTGCCAGCAGCTCGGACAGCCACAATGAGCAGTTCTTC. This encodes CASSSDSHNEQFF.

V is TRBV5-4 and J is TRBJ2-2; the match to TRBD2 covers 12 bases. CDR1 is SGHNT and CDR2 is YYREEE in the germline V gene (reference sequence). Trimming at V came to 3 bases and at J to 1 base, leaving 4 bases not matched to a gene. This CDR3 spans 17 amino acids. CDR3 amino acids: CASSYVTSGRNTGELFF. The CDR3 DNA reads as TGTGCCAGCAGCTACGTGACTAGCGGGAGGAACACCGGGGAGCTGTTTTTT.

The rearrangement links TRBV7-8 to TRBJ2-1; tentatively, D is TRBD2 (5 bases). CDR3 size: 11 residues. The V gene's germline CDR1 is SGHVS and CDR2 FQNEAQ. The V gene lost 5 bases and the J gene lost 8 bases, with 7 bases spanning the gap. The CDR3 here is CASSKGDEQFF. CDR3 coding DNA: TGTGCCAGCAGCAAGGGAGATGAGCAGTTCTTC.

The J gene is TRBJ2-1, the V gene TRBV2; D unclear. CDR1 is SNHLY, CDR2 FYNNEI, per germline. The CDR3 is made up of 13 amino acids. V lost 7 bases, J lost 2 bases, and 9 bases lay in between. The CDR3 spells CASILLTYNEQFF. CDR3 bases: TGTGCCAGCATTCTACTTACCTACAATGAGCAGTTCTTC.

The chain couples TRBV6-5 to TRBJ2-7, with a tentative D call TRBD2 (6 bases). The CDR3 length is 13 residues. V lost 2 bases and J 7 bases, leaving 12 bases between the germline ends. Germline V gene lookup returns CDR1 MNHEY and CDR2 SVGAGI. CDR3 amino acids: CASSYGLANEQYF. In DNA form, the CDR3 reads TGTGCCAGCAGTTACGGTCTAGCGAATGAGCAGTACTTC.

V and J are TRBV6-1 and TRBJ1-6, with D possibly being TRBD1 (6 bases). Trimming removed 6 bases from V and 4 bases from J, with 13 bases in between. Per the germline V gene, CDR1 is MNHNS and CDR2 is SASEGT. This CDR3 is built from 15 residues. CDR3 amino acids: CASSREQGYNSPLHF. CDR3 bases: TGTGCCAGCAGCCGGGAACAGGGTTATAATTCACCCCTCCACTTT.

V usage is TRBV27 and J usage is TRBJ2-1; 13 bases fit TRBD2. The V gene end was trimmed by 5 bases and the J gene end by 7 bases; junction bases not matched to a gene: 5. The CDR3 loop spans 15 amino acids. The germline V gene encodes CDR1 MNHEY and CDR2 SMNVEV (reference sequence). The DNA of the CDR3 is TGTGCCAGCAGTACACTAGCGGGGGGGATAAATGAGCAGTTCTTC. It is translated as CASSTLAGGINEQFF.

As DNA, the CDR3 is TGTGCCAGCAGTGAATCGGGAAACGAGCAGTACTTC. It is translated as CASSESGNEQYF. This chain links TRBV6-4 with TRBJ2-7, with D tentatively TRBD2 (5 bases). The germline V gene encodes CDR1 MRHNA and CDR2 SNTAGT. The CDR3 consists of 12 residues. The germline V and J ends were trimmed by 3 bases and 5 bases, with 8 bases remaining between them.

V usage is TRBV5-1 and J usage is TRBJ1-1, with D possibly matching TRBD1 (5 bases). There are 15 residues in the CDR3. The V and J ends lost 2 bases and 0 bases respectively, with 11 bases between them. Germline CDR1 is SGHRS and CDR2 is YFSETQ. DNA for the CDR3: TGCGCCAGCAGCTTTTCCCGGACATTGAACACTGAAGCTTTCTTT. Amino acid sequence: CASSFSRTLNTEAFF.

This clone was counted a few times. V gene TRBV29-1 combines with J gene TRBJ2-7, with 7 bases matching TRBD1. The J segment lost 2 bases and the V segment lost 6 bases, leaving 10 bases of the junction unmatched. The CDR3 has 14 residues. The germline gives CDR1 SQVTM, CDR2 ANQGSEA. The CDR3 region has the DNA TGCAGCGTCACCTCCGACAGGGACGCCTACGAGCAGTACTTC. Its translation: CSVTSDRDAYEQYF.

The chain's CDR3 is CASSESSWYSNQPQHF. CDR3 coding DNA: TGCGCCAGCAGTGAGTCGAGCTGGTATAGCAATCAGCCCCAGCATTTT. The chain links TRBV10-2 to TRBJ1-5; D call uncertain. V dropped 0 bases and J dropped 0 bases, with 9 bases sitting between them. CDR1 is WSHSY, CDR2 SAAADI, per germline. This CDR3 comprises 16 residues.

This clone was picked up one time. This chain joins TRBV5-8 and TRBJ2-3; maybe TRBD2 (5 bases). The germline V gene encodes CDR1 SGHTS and CDR2 YDEGEE. V dropped 4 bases and J dropped 4 bases, with 16 bases sitting between them. CDR3 size: 15 residues. This chain's CDR3 is CASSAGLAEADTQYF. The CDR3 coding sequence is TGTGCCAGCAGCGCCGGACTCGCGGAGGCAGATACGCAGTATTTT. Looking up the rest from reference TRBV5-8 and TRBJ2-3 gives the full variable domain: EAGVTQSPTHLIKTRGQQATLRCSPISGHTSVYWYQQALGLGLQFLLWYDEGEERNRGNFPPRFSGRQFPNYSSELNVNALELEDSALYLCASSAGLAEADTQYFGPGTRLTVL.

This clone occurred a few times. The V gene is TRBV4-1, the J gene TRBJ2-7; 10 bases fit TRBD1. The CDR3 loop spans 14 amino acids. Germline V CDR1 and CDR2: MGHRA, YSYEKL. Trimming removed 3 bases from V and 4 bases from J; junction bases left unmatched: 3. CDR3 DNA sequence: TGCGCCAGCAGCCAGACAGGGGGCAGGTACGAGCAGTACTTC. This translates into CASSQTGGRYEQYF.